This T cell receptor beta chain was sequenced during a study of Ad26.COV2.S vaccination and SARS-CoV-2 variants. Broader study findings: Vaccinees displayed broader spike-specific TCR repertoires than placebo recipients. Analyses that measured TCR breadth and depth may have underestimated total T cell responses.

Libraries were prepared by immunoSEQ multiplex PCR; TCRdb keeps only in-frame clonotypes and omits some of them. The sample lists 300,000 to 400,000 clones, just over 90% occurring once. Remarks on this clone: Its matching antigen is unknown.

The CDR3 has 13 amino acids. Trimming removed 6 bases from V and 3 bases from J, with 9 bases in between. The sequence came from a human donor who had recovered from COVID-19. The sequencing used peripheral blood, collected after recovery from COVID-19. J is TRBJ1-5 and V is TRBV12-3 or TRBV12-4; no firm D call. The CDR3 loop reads CASSPASNQPQHF. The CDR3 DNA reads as TGTGCCAGCAGCCCAGCCTCCAATCAGCCCCAGCATTTT.